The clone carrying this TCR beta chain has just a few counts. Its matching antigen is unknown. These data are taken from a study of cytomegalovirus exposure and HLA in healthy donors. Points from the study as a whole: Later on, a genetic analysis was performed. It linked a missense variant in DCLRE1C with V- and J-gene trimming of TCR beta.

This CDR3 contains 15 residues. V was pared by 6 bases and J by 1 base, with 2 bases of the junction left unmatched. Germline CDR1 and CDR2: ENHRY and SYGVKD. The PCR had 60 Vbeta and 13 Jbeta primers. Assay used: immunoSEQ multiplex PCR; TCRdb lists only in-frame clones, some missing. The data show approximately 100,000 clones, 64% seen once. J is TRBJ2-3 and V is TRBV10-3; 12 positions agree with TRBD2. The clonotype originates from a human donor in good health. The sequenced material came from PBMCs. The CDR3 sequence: CAISWTSGGTDTQYF. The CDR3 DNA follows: TGTGCCATCAGCTGGACTAGCGGGGGCACAGATACGCAGTATTTT.